This entry lists 23 T cell receptor beta chains sequenced from one sample in a study of brain T cells in children with intractable seizures. TCRdb's table, derived via immunoSEQ multiplex PCR, lists solely in-frame clones and lacks some. The sample lists 110,000 or so clones, approximately 94% occurring once. Sequencing was performed on peripheral blood, taken at surgery. The receptor set was obtained from a boy younger than two with hemimegalencephaly and intractable seizures.

The V gene is TRBV11-3, the J gene TRBJ2-7; 11 nucleotides line up with TRBD1. The CDR3 extends over 15 amino acids. CDR1 and CDR2 (germline): SGHNT, YENEEA. The junction had 5 bases not matched to a gene; V was cut back by 1 base and J by 6 bases. CDR3 in amino acids: CASSLVGTGGGEQYF. The CDR3 DNA reads as TGTGCCAGCAGCTTAGTGGGGACAGGGGGAGGCGAGCAGTACTTC.

The rearrangement links TRBV12-3 or TRBV12-4 to TRBJ1-3, with D uncertain. CDR3 length equals 13 residues. V dropped 0 bases and J dropped 10 bases, with 10 bases sitting between them. As DNA, the CDR3 is TGTGCCAGCAGTTTAGCCGGTTCACATACCATATATTTT. Its protein product is CASSLAGSHTIYF.

V gene TRBV19 combines with J gene TRBJ1-3; D not certain. Germline CDR1 is LNHDA and CDR2 is SQIVND (reference sequence). V dropped 9 bases and J dropped 0 bases, with 9 bases sitting between them. CDR3 length: 13 residues. The CDR3 coding sequence is TGTGCCAGCTCGAACGACTCTGGAAACACCATATATTTT. Protein product: CASSNDSGNTIYF.

The V and J genes are TRBV9 and TRBJ2-7; 11 nucleotides match TRBD1. Germline values: CDR1 SGDLS, CDR2 YYNGEE. The CDR3 length is 12 residues. Trimming removed 6 bases from V and 6 bases from J; junction bases left unmatched: 2. The CDR3 spells CASTGTGGEQYF. The CDR3 DNA sequence: TGTGCCAGCACCGGGACAGGGGGCGAGCAGTACTTC.

This sequence joins TRBV5-1 and TRBJ1-1, with TRBD1 as a possible D gene (6 bases). CDR3 length equals 18 residues. V was pared by 4 bases and J by 1 base, with 23 bases between. Germline CDR1 and CDR2: SGHRS and YFSETQ. CDR3 sequence reads: CASSPTLRNRAANTEAFF. In nucleotides, the CDR3 is TGCGCCAGCAGCCCAACGCTACGGAACAGGGCCGCGAACACTGAAGCTTTCTTT.

The CDR3 DNA follows: TGTGCCAGCAGCCCATGGACAGGGCGCTCCTATAATTCACCCCTCCACTTT. Its translation is CASSPWTGRSYNSPLHF. The genes are TRBV11-2 and TRBJ1-6; 8 bases match TRBD1. V was clipped by 5 bases and J by 0 bases; unmatched bases: 6. Germline lookup yields CDR1 SGHAT and CDR2 FQNNGV. This CDR3 spans 17 amino acids.

The chain combines TRBV6-5 with TRBJ2-7; 9 nucleotides align to TRBD2. The CDR3 runs to 15 residues. The V and J ends lost 3 bases and 5 bases, in that order; junction bases with no gene match: 8. Germline lookup yields CDR1 MNHEY and CDR2 SVGAGI. The chain's CDR3 is CASSYPGLARDEQYF. In DNA form, the CDR3 reads TGTGCCAGCAGTTATCCGGGACTAGCTAGAGACGAGCAGTACTTC.

Only one count was recorded for this clone. The genes are TRBV3-1 (or the pseudogene TRBV3-2) and TRBJ1-5; D is undetermined. This CDR3 has 15 amino acids. The germline V gene has CDR1 LGHDT and CDR2 YNNKEL (reference sequence). The V and J ends lost 0 bases and 0 bases respectively, with 6 bases between them. The CDR3 loop is CASSQEGNSNQPQHF. In DNA, the CDR3 is TGTGCCAGCAGCCAAGAGGGAAATAGCAATCAGCCCCAGCATTTT.

V gene TRBV5-6 combines with J gene TRBJ1-3; 8 bases match TRBD1. The junction had 6 bases not matched to a gene; V was cut back by 0 bases and J by 4 bases. Germline CDR1 reads SGHDT; CDR2 reads YYEEEE. The CDR3 covers 16 residues. The chain's CDR3 is CASSLGTGGKGNTIYF. DNA for the CDR3: TGTGCCAGCAGCTTGGGCACAGGGGGAAAAGGAAACACCATATATTTT.

The chain couples TRBV27 to TRBJ2-1, with 7 bases matching TRBD2. V dropped 5 bases and J dropped 6; count of bases not matched to a gene: 7. Germline CDR1 reads MNHEY; CDR2 reads SMNVEV (reference sequence). The CDR3 extends over 14 amino acids. The CDR3 sequence is CASSPGTKGNEQFF. The DNA for the CDR3 is TGTGCCAGCAGTCCCGGGACTAAGGGCAATGAGCAGTTCTTC.

This clone appeared a single time. This chain connects TRBV6-2 or TRBV6-3 to TRBJ2-7; 7 positions match TRBD1. The germline CDR1 and CDR2 sequences are MNHEY and SVGEGT. The CDR3 loop spans 16 amino acids. V lost 4 bases and J lost 1; bases outside the gene matches: 10. The CDR3 DNA is TGTGCCAGCAGTTCGACACCGGGACAGCCATCCTACGAGCAGTACTTC. It codes for CASSSTPGQPSYEQYF.

CDR3: CASSIWTGGSGELFF. In DNA, the CDR3 is TGTGCCAGTAGTATATGGACAGGGGGGAGCGGGGAGCTGTTTTTT. V and J are TRBV19 and TRBJ2-2; 10 bases line up with TRBD1. The CDR3 consists of 15 residues. V lost 2 bases to trimming and J lost 7 bases; unmatched junction nucleotides: 4. Per the germline V gene, CDR1 is LNHDA and CDR2 is SQIVND (reference sequence).

V is TRBV5-4 and J is TRBJ2-7, with 11 positions matching TRBD1. Germline assignment: CDR1 SGHNT and CDR2 YYREEE (reference sequence). The CDR3 has 15 amino acids. With V trimmed by 4 bases and J by 3 bases, 6 bases remained unmatched. CDR3 loop: CASSGTGGQGYEQYF. The CDR3 DNA sequence: TGTGCCAGCAGCGGGACAGGGGGACAGGGCTACGAGCAGTACTTC. Full variable domain (outside the CDR3, taken from reference TRBV5-4 and TRBJ2-7): ETGVTQSPTHLIKTRGQQVTLRCSSQSGHNTVSWYQQALGQGPQFIFQYYREEENGRGNFPPRFSGLQFPNYSSELNVNALELDDSALYLCASSGTGGQGYEQYFGPGTRLTVT.

This chain uses TRBV10-2 with TRBJ2-7, with TRBD2 identical over 12 bases. Losses at the gene ends were 5 bases for V and 2 bases for J; bases not matched to a gene: 1. The V gene's germline CDR1 is WSHSY and CDR2 SAAADI. This CDR3 has 14 residues. As DNA, the CDR3 is TGCGCCAGCAGTAGGACTAGCGGGACCTACGAGCAGTACTTC. Protein: CASSRTSGTYEQYF.

The rearrangement links TRBV6-1 to TRBJ1-6; 9 bases map to TRBD1. This CDR3 spans 15 amino acids. Germline V gives CDR1 MNHNS, CDR2 SASEGT. Losses at the gene ends were 0 bases for V and 7 bases for J; bases not matched to a gene: 1. The CDR3 DNA sequence: TGTGCCAGCAGTGAAGCCGACAGGGGGAATTCACCCCTCCACTTT. Amino acid sequence: CASSEADRGNSPLHF.

The chain uses TRBV28 and TRBJ1-1; D unresolved. CDR1 and CDR2 (germline): MDHEN, SYDVKM. Trimming shortened V by 3 bases and J by 3 bases, and 5 bases separated the two germline ends. This CDR3 region has 12 residues. Here the CDR3 DNA reads TGTGCCAGCAGTTTGAGGCACACTGAAGCTTTCTTT. It codes for CASSLRHTEAFF.

This clone came up once. The chain employs TRBV7-3 and TRBJ1-2, with 8 bases lining up with TRBD1. Trimming cost V 4 bases and J 10 bases; bases outside gene matches: 14. Per the germline V gene, CDR1 is SGHTA and CDR2 is FQGTGA. The CDR3 is 15 residues long. CDR3 loop: CASSSGTGGRKDYTF. The CDR3 DNA follows: TGTGCCAGCAGCTCCGGGACAGGTGGGAGGAAGGACTACACCTTC.

This chain uses TRBV5-5 with TRBJ2-1, with 7 bases matching TRBD1. The germline CDR1 and CDR2 sequences are SGHKS and YYEKEE (reference sequence). The CDR3 is made up of 15 amino acids. The trim removed 4 bases at V and 1 base at J, leaving 5 bases unmatched. This CDR3 reads CASSPRGLSYNEQFF. The CDR3 nucleotides are TGTGCCAGCAGCCCGAGGGGGCTTTCCTACAATGAGCAGTTCTTC.

The chain carries TRBV4-2 and TRBJ2-7, with 8 nucleotides matching TRBD2. Trimming removed 0 bases from V and 0 bases from J; junction bases left unmatched: 4. Germline values: CDR1 LGHNA, CDR2 YNFKEQ. The CDR3 loop spans 16 amino acids. The CDR3 DNA reads TGTGCCAGCAGCCAAGACCCAGCGGGGGTCTCCTACGAGCAGTACTTC. It specifies CASSQDPAGVSYEQYF.

The CDR3 spells CASSRDNYGYTF. CDR3 bases: TGTGCCAGTAGTAGGGACAACTATGGCTACACCTTC. The chain combines TRBV19 with TRBJ1-2; tentative D call: TRBD1 (5 bases). Trimming left V 4 bases short and J 2 bases short, with 5 bases between. Germline V gives CDR1 LNHDA, CDR2 SQIVND (reference sequence). This CDR3 has 12 residues.

The chain joins TRBV5-1 to TRBJ2-2, with D hard to call. The V and J ends lost 0 bases and 2 bases respectively, with 5 bases between them. Germline V CDR1 and CDR2: SGHRS, YFSETQ. This CDR3 has 14 residues. CDR3 residues: CASSLVVNTGELFF. The DNA of the CDR3 is TGCGCCAGCAGCTTGGTGGTCAACACCGGGGAGCTGTTTTTT.

This clone appeared once. The chain has TRBV7-2 and TRBJ1-5; no firm D call. The CDR3 is made up of 15 amino acids. V was clipped by 7 bases and J by 0 bases, with 13 bases between them. CDR1 SGHTA and CDR2 FQGNSA come from the germline V gene. Here the CDR3 reads CASTLSPNSNQPQHF. CDR3 nucleotide sequence: TGTGCCAGCACGCTGTCCCCAAATAGCAATCAGCCCCAGCATTTT.

The rearrangement uses TRBV10-3 and TRBJ1-5; the D gene is possibly TRBD1 (6 bases). Germline V gene lookup returns CDR1 ENHRY and CDR2 SYGVKD. Trimming shortened V by 4 bases and J by 4 bases, and 11 bases separated the two germline ends. This CDR3 is built from 14 residues. The CDR3 spells CAISVGGQNQPQHF. CDR3 DNA: TGTGCCATCAGTGTGGGGGGGCAAAATCAGCCCCAGCATTTT.